The T cell receptor beta chain described here comes from a study of cytomegalovirus exposure and HLA in healthy donors. About the research overall: It was reported in a later analysis that the same platform had been used for the approximately 120 validation repertoires as for the approximately 670 first-cohort repertoires. General study points: Rare sequences made up most TCRs, while some public TCRs were found in many donors. The study flagged 150 to 200 TCR beta chains as cytomegalovirus-associated.

Germline assignment: CDR1 SGHTA and CDR2 FQGTGA. Germline trimming cut 5 bases from V and 8 bases from J; bases unmatched to any gene: 11. The CDR3 totals 16 residues. With respect to this clone: Its target is unknown.

TCRdb's table, derived via immunoSEQ multiplex PCR, lists solely in-frame clones and lacks some. This table has some 200,000 clones, roughly 86% appearing once. This chain connects TRBV7-3 to TRBJ2-6, with 8 bases matching TRBD1. The sample comprised PBMCs. This sequence originates from a man aged 30 to 45 in good health and CMV-seropositive. The CDR3 reads CASSLRAGTGPNVLTF. CDR3 DNA: TGTGCCAGCAGCCTCCGAGCCGGGACAGGACCCAACGTCCTGACTTTC.